Given below is one T cell receptor beta chain in context. Original handling: By means of reference gene primer amplification, nucleated cell counts were estimated. Using immunoSEQ multiplex PCR, the repertoire was profiled, and TCRdb retains in-frame clones only, with some absent. Clone size and the V and J calls come from that table; the DNA yielded D and trimming. This sample yields roughly 120,000 clones, of which less than 90% are seen a single time; approximately 2.1% belongs to the top ten. The source of the sample is a study of blood T cell repertoires in COVID-19. Background on the study: Both acute and convalescent COVID-19 samples were obtained from the United States, Italy and Spain. T cells, B-cell-depleted T cells, or PBMCs provided the cDNA or gDNA that served as material.

There are 14 residues in the CDR3. After removal of 4 bases from V and 3 bases from J, the junction contained 3 bases not matched to a gene. Germline CDR1 is MGHRA and CDR2 is YSYEKL. The chain combines TRBV4-1 with TRBJ2-1, with 7 positions matching TRBD2. This sequence was found in a man aged 25-45 years with acute or convalescent COVID-19. Sequences were obtained from peripheral blood. The CDR3 here is CASSPSGRYNEQFF. The CDR3, as DNA: TGCGCCAGCAGCCCTAGCGGACGCTACAATGAGCAGTTCTTC.